The 21 T cell receptor beta chains in this list originate from one sample, sequenced in a study of spatial heterogeneity in lung cancer. Time point here: sample taken at primary tumor resection. Whole RNA obtained from tumor, nontumor lung or frozen PBMC underwent sequencing without sorting. One entry per CDR3 protein results from TCRdb running MiXCR on the 5' RACE reads. There are 77,000 or so distinct CDR3 sequences in the sample; about a fifth occur only once, and about 6.6% lies in the top ten. Specimen: PBMCs, collected at surgery. The receptors originated from a male donor with early-stage non-small cell lung cancer.

The chain uses TRBV12-3 or TRBV12-4 and TRBJ2-2; 7 nucleotides align to TRBD2. After removal of 1 base from V and 3 bases from J, the junction contained 8 bases not matched to a gene. The CDR3 loop spans 17 amino acids. DNA for the CDR3: TGTGCCAGCAGTTTAGGCGGGAGCCTCGGGGACACCGGGGAGCTGTTTTTT. Translating gives CASSLGGSLGDTGELFF.

A few counts support this clonotype. The chain is built from TRBV20-1 and TRBJ2-1, with no clear D. Germline loops: CDR1 DFQATT, CDR2 SNEGSKA (reference sequence). The CDR3 has 13 residues. V lost 8 bases and J 5 bases, leaving 16 bases between the germline ends. In DNA, the CDR3 is TGCAGTTCACCGGGCCCACCGGACAATGAGCAGTTCTTC. This encodes CSSPGPPDNEQFF.

This clonotype was counted at least ten times. This chain links TRBV5-4 with TRBJ1-6; no firm D call. CDR3 length: 13 amino acids. Germline CDR1 is SGHNT and CDR2 is YYREEE (reference sequence). V gave up 0 bases and J gave up 9 bases, with 7 bases separating them. The CDR3 protein is CASSLVDGSPLHF. In nucleotides, the CDR3 is TGTGCCAGCAGCTTGGTGGACGGTTCACCCCTCCACTTT. The variable domain in full, with the rest retrieved from reference TRBV5-4 and TRBJ1-6, is ETGVTQSPTHLIKTRGQQVTLRCSSQSGHNTVSWYQQALGQGPQFIFQYYREEENGRGNFPPRFSGLQFPNYSSELNVNALELDDSALYLCASSLVDGSPLHFGNGTRLTVT.

This clonotype was picked up many times. CDR3 sequence reads: CSATGHNQPQHF. Here the CDR3 DNA reads TGCAGTGCTACTGGCCACAATCAGCCCCAGCATTTT. The rearrangement links TRBV20-1 to TRBJ1-5, with D uncertain. Between the trimmed V and J ends, which lost 4 bases and 3 bases, there was a span of 7 bases. CDR1 and CDR2 (germline): DFQATT, SNEGSKA (reference sequence). CDR3 length equals 12 residues.

V usage is TRBV27 and J usage is TRBJ1-5; 7 nucleotides align to TRBD1. Germline V gene data show CDR1 as MNHEY and CDR2 as SMNVEV (reference sequence). This CDR3 is 17 amino acids long. The V gene end was trimmed by 1 base and the J gene end by 0 bases; junction bases not matched to a gene: 6. This chain's CDR3 is CASSLFGTAYSNQPQHF. The CDR3 DNA reads as TGTGCCAGCAGTTTATTCGGGACAGCCTATAGCAATCAGCCCCAGCATTTT.

This clonotype was observed a handful of times. This chain uses TRBV7-9 with TRBJ1-2; D is ambiguous. Trimming pared 3 bases from V and 2 bases from J, leaving 10 bases between. Per the germline V gene, CDR1 is SEHNR and CDR2 is FQNEAQ (reference sequence). The CDR3 extends over 14 amino acids. The CDR3 nucleotides are TGTGCCAGCAGCTTTGATGTGGGCAACTATGGCTACACCTTC. Its protein is CASSFDVGNYGYTF. Full variable domain (missing parts from reference TRBV7-9 and TRBJ1-2): DTGVSQNPRHKITKRGQNVTFRCDPISEHNRLYWYRQTLGQGPEFLTYFQNEAQLEKSRLLSDRFSAERPKGSFSTLEIQRTEQGDSAMYLCASSFDVGNYGYTFGSGTRLTVV.

The chain uses TRBV5-1 and TRBJ2-5, with unresolved D. Germline V gene sequence: CDR1 SGHRS, CDR2 YFSETQ. V lost 1 base and J 5 bases, leaving 12 bases between the germline ends. CDR3 size: 14 residues. The CDR3 loop reads CASSLKPPPETQYF. DNA of the CDR3: TGCGCCAGCAGCTTGAAACCCCCCCCGGAGACCCAGTACTTC.

This clonotype occurred a few times. V is TRBV10-3 and J is TRBJ2-5; D uncertain. V lost 3 bases to trimming and J lost 4 bases, with 9 bases between them. CDR3 length: 13 amino acids. Germline CDR1 and CDR2: ENHRY and SYGVKD. The CDR3 spells CAISEGTGETQYF. CDR3 in DNA: TGTGCCATCAGTGAAGGTACGGGAGAGACCCAGTACTTC.

V is TRBV11-2 and J is TRBJ1-1, with 9 bases fitting TRBD1. V lost 5 bases to trimming and J lost 10 bases; unmatched junction nucleotides: 14. The CDR3 covers 15 residues. Germline loops: CDR1 SGHAT, CDR2 FQNNGV. The CDR3 nucleotides read TGTGCCAGCAGCCAGAGGGCCGGGACAGGGAGTGGAGCTTTCTTT. It yields the protein CASSQRAGTGSGAFF.

The chain couples TRBV12-3 or TRBV12-4 to TRBJ1-4; D unclear. This CDR3 region has 15 residues. Between the trimmed V and J ends, which lost 0 bases and 0 bases, there was a span of 5 bases. CDR3 coding DNA: TGTGCCAGCAGTTTAGCCGCAGCAACTAATGAAAAACTGTTTTTT. Its translation is CASSLAAATNEKLFF.

A remark on this clonotype: At one of its ends the junction is not consistent with the germline gene, which may arise from a read error. J is TRBJ2-3 and V is TRBV10-3, with TRBD1 identical over 9 bases. The CDR3 length is 14 residues. Germline-derived CDR1 and CDR2 are ENHRY and SYGVKD. The CDR3 nucleotides are TGTACCATCAGTGAACAGGGGGCCGGAGATACGCAGTATTTT. Amino acid sequence: CTISEQGAGDTQYF.

This clonotype has at least ten counts. This chain joins TRBV9 and TRBJ2-3; no clear D gene. V lost 1 base and J 1 base, leaving 4 bases between the germline ends. CDR3 length: 13 residues. Germline assignment: CDR1 SGDLS and CDR2 YYNGEE. CDR3 loop: CASSVSGTDTQYF. The DNA for the CDR3 is TGTGCCAGCAGCGTATCCGGCACAGATACGCAGTATTTT.

This clonotype was seen more than once but under ten times. Its ends do not fully match the called genes, so a read error is possible. The chain combines TRBV29-1 with TRBJ2-3; 9 positions match TRBD2. CDR3 length: 14 residues. CDR1 SQVTM and CDR2 ANQGSEA come from the germline V gene. The CDR3 loop is CSVRLAGNTDTQYF. CDR3 nucleotide sequence: TGCAGCGTTCGGCTAGCGGGAAACACAGATACCCAGTATTTT.

This chain links TRBV28 with TRBJ2-2; the D is unclear. The CDR3 length is 13 residues. Germline CDR1 MDHEN, CDR2 SYDVKM. V shed 3 bases and J shed 6 bases, with 8 bases lying between them. The DNA for the CDR3 is TGTGCCAGCAGTTTGAGGCGGCCCGGGGAGCTGTTTTTT. As protein: CASSLRRPGELFF.

The chain employs TRBV6-2 or TRBV6-3 and TRBJ2-7; 7 bases are shared with TRBD1. Germline-derived CDR1 and CDR2 are MNHEY and SVGEGT. Trimming at V came to 6 bases and at J to 3 bases, leaving 5 bases not matched to a gene. The CDR3 runs 13 residues. This CDR3 reads CASRPTGDYEQYF. In DNA, the CDR3 is TGTGCCAGCAGACCTACAGGGGACTACGAGCAGTACTTC.

This clonotype was picked up a small number of times. This chain joins TRBV7-2 and TRBJ2-1, with 7 positions matching TRBD2. This CDR3 is 16 amino acids long. V was clipped by 5 bases and J by 9 bases; unmatched bases: 16. The germline CDR1 and CDR2 sequences are SGHTA and FQGNSA. The CDR3 coding sequence is TGTGCCAGCAGCACCCACGGGACTACCAACCCCAGTGAGCAGTTCTTC. Residues: CASSTHGTTNPSEQFF.

The chain combines TRBV7-3 with TRBJ2-1, with TRBD1 as a possible D gene (5 bases). CDR3 length equals 13 residues. Trimming took off 7 bases at V and 5 bases at J, with 12 bases between the two ends. Per the germline V gene, CDR1 is SGHTA and CDR2 is FQGTGA. CDR3 DNA: TGTGCCAGCACCCTAGGGGCCGACAATGAGCAGTTCTTC. Its translation is CASTLGADNEQFF. The full variable domain, completed using reference TRBV7-3 and TRBJ2-1, is GAGVSQTPSNKVTEKGKYVELRCDPISGHTALYWYRQSLGQGPEFLIYFQGTGAADDSGLPNDRFFAVRPEGSVSTLKIQRTERGDSAVYLCASTLGADNEQFFGPGTRLTVL.

V is TRBV7-9 and J is TRBJ2-3; 10 nucleotides line up with TRBD1. V dropped 7 bases and J dropped 4; count of bases not matched to a gene: 2. Germline CDR1 is SEHNR and CDR2 is FQNEAQ (reference sequence). The CDR3 covers 13 residues. CDR3 bases: TGTGCCAGCAAGGGGACAGGGGCAGATACGCAGTATTTT. This encodes CASKGTGADTQYF.

This clonotype is labeled as large. The chain has TRBV7-8 and TRBJ2-1; unclear D gene. Germline V gives CDR1 SGHVS, CDR2 FQNEAQ. The CDR3 loop spans 13 amino acids. V lost 2 bases and J 2 bases, leaving 4 bases between the germline ends. CDR3 loop: CASSLRPYNEQFF. For the CDR3, the DNA is TGTGCCAGCAGCTTAAGGCCCTACAATGAGCAGTTCTTC.

This clonotype was seen a handful of times. A much larger clone lies one base from this, so it may be a read error. The chain combines TRBV11-2 with TRBJ2-7; D uncertain. Trimming took 5 bases from V and 3 from J, leaving 5 bases between them. From germline, CDR1 is SGHAT and CDR2 FQNNGV. This CDR3 comprises 11 residues. CDR3 nucleotide sequence: TGTGCCAGCAGCCCCTTCTACGAGCAGTACTTC. It specifies CASSPFYEQYF. The full variable domain, with the rest looked up from reference TRBV11-2 and TRBJ2-7, is EAGVAQSPRYKIIEKRQSVAFWCNPISGHATLYWYQQILGQGPKLLIQFQNNGVVDDSQLPKDRFSAERLKGVDSTLKIQPAKLEDSAVYLCASSPFYEQYFGPGTRLTVT.

The chain combines TRBV28 with TRBJ1-2, with D perhaps TRBD1 (5 bases). The CDR3 covers 14 residues. Germline V gene data show CDR1 as MDHEN and CDR2 as SYDVKM. V gave up 3 bases and J gave up 4 bases, with 12 bases separating them. The CDR3 is CASSFIAGTYGYTF. DNA of the CDR3: TGTGCCAGCAGTTTTATTGCGGGGACCTATGGCTACACCTTC.